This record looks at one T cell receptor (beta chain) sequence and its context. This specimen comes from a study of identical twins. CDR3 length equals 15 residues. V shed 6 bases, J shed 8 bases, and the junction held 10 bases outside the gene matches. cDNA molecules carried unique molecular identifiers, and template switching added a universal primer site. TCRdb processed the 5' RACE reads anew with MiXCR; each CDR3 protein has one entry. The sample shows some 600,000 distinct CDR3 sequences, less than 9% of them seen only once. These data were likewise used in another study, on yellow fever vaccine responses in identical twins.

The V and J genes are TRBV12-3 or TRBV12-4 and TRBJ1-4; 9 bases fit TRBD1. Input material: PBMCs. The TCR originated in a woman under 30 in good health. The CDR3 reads CASRPSGTGSEKLFF. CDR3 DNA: TGTGCCAGCAGACCGTCCGGGACAGGGAGCGAAAAACTGTTTTTT.